The next 29 T cell receptor beta chains were all read from a single sample in a study of cytomegalovirus exposure and HLA in healthy donors. It was with 60 Vbeta and 13 Jbeta primers that the PCR ran. Profiled with immunoSEQ multiplex PCR; TCRdb holds only in-frame clones, not every one. The table has more than 95,000 clones, approximately 79% seen once. The sample comprised PBMCs. Receptors were obtained from a man in his forties or fifties in good health and CMV-seropositive.

The chain recombines TRBV9 with TRBJ1-4; D unresolved. Germline lookup yields CDR1 SGDLS and CDR2 YYNGEE. V lost 4 bases and J 7 bases, leaving 14 bases between the germline ends. The CDR3 sequence is 14 residues long. In DNA, the CDR3 is TGTGCCAGCAGCCCCACGTCGGGGAGTGAAAAACTGTTTTTT. Residues: CASSPTSGSEKLFF.

The V and J genes are TRBV6-6 and TRBJ2-1; 8 positions agree with TRBD1. The germline V gene has CDR1 MNHNY and CDR2 SVGAGI (reference sequence). CDR3 size: 16 residues. V was pared by 0 bases and J by 6 bases, with 7 bases of the junction left unmatched. The CDR3 bases are TGTGCCAGCAGTTACTCGAGGGACAGGAATTCCAATGAGCAGTTCTTC. This codes for CASSYSRDRNSNEQFF.

This chain joins TRBV9 and TRBJ1-4; 7 bases match TRBD1. Germline-derived CDR1 and CDR2 are SGDLS and YYNGEE. This CDR3 spans 14 amino acids. J was trimmed by 8 bases and V by 4 bases; bases with no gene match: 8. The CDR3 spells CASSPDRAHEKLFF. The CDR3, as DNA: TGTGCCAGCAGCCCTGACAGGGCGCACGAAAAACTGTTTTTT.

The rearrangement links TRBV4-1 to TRBJ2-1, with TRBD2 matching over 9 bases. The V gene end was trimmed by 4 bases and the J gene end by 0 bases; junction bases not matched to a gene: 13. This CDR3 contains 19 residues. Germline lookup yields CDR1 MGHRA and CDR2 YSYEKL. CDR3 sequence reads: CASSPSPLAGRGSYNEQFF. The CDR3 coding sequence is TGCGCCAGCAGCCCTAGTCCCCTAGCGGGACGGGGCTCCTACAATGAGCAGTTCTTC.

DNA for the CDR3: TGCGCCAGAAAACAGGGGAACACTGAAGCTTTCTTT. Protein: CARKQGNTEAFF. The chain is built from TRBV5-1 and TRBJ1-1; tentatively, D is TRBD1 (6 bases). CDR1 is SGHRS, CDR2 YFSETQ, per germline. The V gene lost 8 bases and the J gene lost 1 base, with 9 bases spanning the gap. This CDR3 has 12 residues.

The gene calls are TRBV28 and TRBJ1-1; D is uncertain. The germline V gene has CDR1 MDHEN and CDR2 SYDVKM. There are 12 residues in the CDR3. V gave up 8 bases and J gave up 7 bases, with 14 bases separating them. The CDR3 nucleotides read TGTGCCAGCCGTATTTCTACAGATGAAGCTTTCTTT. It encodes CASRISTDEAFF.

As DNA, the CDR3 is TGTGCCAGCAGTGGACTAGAGGAGACCCAGTACTTC. Amino acid sequence: CASSGLEETQYF. The rearrangement uses TRBV2 and TRBJ2-5; D is perhaps TRBD2 (6 bases). With 4 bases removed from V and 5 bases from J, the gap between germline ends came to 8 bases. In germline, CDR1 is SNHLY, CDR2 FYNNEI. CDR3 size: 12 residues.

The chain carries TRBV4-1 and TRBJ1-1; D is perhaps TRBD1 (5 bases). Germline CDR1 is MGHRA and CDR2 is YSYEKL. Trimming shortened V by 0 bases and J by 6 bases, and 14 bases separated the two germline ends. The CDR3 consists of 15 residues. CDR3 bases: TGCGCCAGCAGCCAAGAAGCGCAGGGTTTCCCTGAAGCTTTCTTT. Its translation: CASSQEAQGFPEAFF.

This clone was counted between two and nine times. The chain uses TRBV7-2 and TRBJ2-7; 8 bases are shared with TRBD2. This CDR3 comprises 21 residues. CDR1 and CDR2 from the germline V gene are SGHTA and FQGNSA. After removal of 0 bases from V and 4 bases from J, the junction contained 23 bases not matched to a gene. CDR3 in DNA: TGTGCCAGCAGCTTAGCTTTTCGTCGGCGCGGGGGGCTTATTTCTCCGTACGAGCAGTACTTC. Protein product: CASSLAFRRRGGLISPYEQYF.

In nucleotides, the CDR3 is TGTGCCACCAGCCTCGGACAGGGGGCTCGTTATGGCTACACCTTC. Encoded protein: CATSLGQGARYGYTF. This sequence joins TRBV2 and TRBJ1-2, with 11 bases aligning to TRBD1. The CDR3 runs 15 residues. V shed 10 bases and J 5 bases; nucleotides not matched to a gene: 12. Germline V gene sequence: CDR1 SNHLY, CDR2 FYNNEI. Variable domain in full (rest from reference TRBV2 and TRBJ1-2): EPEVTQTPSHQVTQMGQEVILRCVPISNHLYFYWYRQILGQKVEFLVSFYNNEISEKSEIFDDQFSVERPDGSNFTLKIRSTKLEDSAMYFCATSLGQGARYGYTFGSGTRLTVV.

This clone was seen a few times. The chain uses TRBV6-5 and TRBJ2-6; perhaps TRBD1 as D (5 bases). V lost 2 bases and J 2 bases, leaving 7 bases between the germline ends. This CDR3 is built from 15 residues. Germline V gives CDR1 MNHEY, CDR2 SVGAGI. CDR3 nucleotides: TGTGCCAGCAGTTACCAAGGGGCTGGGGCCAACGTCCTGACTTTC. Residues: CASSYQGAGANVLTF.

This clone was recorded once. This rearrangement joins TRBV9 to TRBJ1-1; tentatively, D is TRBD1 (6 bases). CDR1 and CDR2 from the germline V gene are SGDLS and YYNGEE. This CDR3 is 13 amino acids long. The V end was cut by 0 bases, the J end by 8 bases, with 11 bases between. CDR3 sequence: CASSVEGQAEAFF. The CDR3 DNA reads TGTGCCAGCAGCGTAGAGGGACAAGCCGAAGCTTTCTTT.

The chain combines TRBV7-2 with TRBJ2-3, with a weak D call TRBD1 (6 bases). With 3 bases removed from V and 5 bases from J, the gap between germline ends came to 9 bases. Germline V gene data show CDR1 as SGHTA and CDR2 as FQGNSA. The CDR3 length is 13 residues. This CDR3 is CASSFTGKDTQYF. The CDR3 nucleotides read TGTGCCAGCAGCTTCACAGGGAAAGATACGCAGTATTTT.

This clone occurred once. The V gene is TRBV6-5, the J gene TRBJ1-3; D remains unclear. The CDR3 is made up of 15 amino acids. V lost 0 bases and J lost 3, with 9 bases in between. CDR1 MNHEY and CDR2 SVGAGI come from the germline V gene. For the CDR3, the DNA is TGTGCCAGCAGTTACTCCGACTCACTTGGAAACACCATATATTTT. Residues: CASSYSDSLGNTIYF.

The chain recombines TRBV19 with TRBJ2-1; D remains ambiguous. Trimming pared 7 bases from V and 4 bases from J, leaving 8 bases between. Per germline, CDR1 LNHDA and CDR2 SQIVND (reference sequence). CDR3 length: 12 amino acids. The CDR3 region is CASKAEYNEQFF. CDR3 bases: TGTGCCAGTAAGGCGGAGTACAATGAGCAGTTCTTC. Using reference TRBV19 and TRBJ2-1 for the parts outside the CDR3, the full variable domain is DGGITQSPKYLFRKEGQNVTLSCEQNLNHDAMYWYRQDPGQGLRLIYYSQIVNDFQKGDIAEGYSVSREKKESFPLTVTSAQKNPTAFYLCASKAEYNEQFFGPGTRLTVL.

In regard to this clone: The junction departs from the called germline gene at one end, perhaps through a read error. The chain couples TRBV7-9 to TRBJ1-2; 9 bases are shared with TRBD1. This CDR3 is built from 16 residues. CDR1 is SEHNR, CDR2 FQNEAQ, per germline (reference sequence). The CDR3 DNA reads TGTTCCAGCAGCCGCCTAGGGGGGACAGGGCGTGATGGCTACACCTTC. Translation: CSSSRLGGTGRDGYTF.

The chain uses TRBV9 and TRBJ1-5; D unclear. The length of the CDR3 is 14 residues. Germline CDR1 reads SGDLS; CDR2 reads YYNGEE. V was cut by 0 bases and J by 0 bases, with 4 bases left in between. CDR3 coding DNA: TGTGCCAGCAGCGTAGATCATAGCAATCAGCCCCAGCATTTT. As protein: CASSVDHSNQPQHF.

J is TRBJ2-5 and V is TRBV5-5, with D unresolved. Per germline, CDR1 SGHKS and CDR2 YYEKEE (reference sequence). This CDR3 spans 14 amino acids. Deletions cut 0 bases from V and 1 base from J, with 7 bases between. The DNA of the CDR3 is TGTGCCAGCAGCTTGGAGACTCTCCAAGAGACCCAGTACTTC. Protein product: CASSLETLQETQYF.

The gene calls are TRBV28 and TRBJ2-5; perhaps TRBD2 as D (7 bases). The end of the DNA is better explained by TRBJ2-7, so the J call may be wrong. The CDR3 extends over 16 amino acids. CDR1 is MDHEN and CDR2 is SYDVKM in the germline V gene. CDR3 residues: CASSLGGGGSSYEQYF. The DNA of the CDR3 is TGTGCCAGCAGTTTGGGAGGGGGAGGGAGCTCCTACGAGCAGTACTTC.

In this sample, this clone turned up once. This rearrangement joins TRBV10-3 to TRBJ1-2, with 9 bases lining up with TRBD1. This CDR3 contains 14 residues. Germline V gene data show CDR1 as ENHRY and CDR2 as SYGVKD. Trimming at V came to 6 bases and at J to 8 bases, leaving 10 bases not matched to a gene. The CDR3 protein is CAIRADRGGLGYTF. The CDR3 DNA sequence: TGTGCCATCAGGGCAGACAGGGGGGGGCTAGGCTACACCTTC.

This sequence joins TRBV29-1 and TRBJ2-3; D gene ambiguous. Germline V gene lookup returns CDR1 SQVTM and CDR2 ANQGSEA. The CDR3 runs 14 residues. Trimming took 4 bases from V and 7 from J, leaving 18 bases between them. The CDR3 sequence: CSVAAIPGAYTQYF. The DNA of the CDR3 is TGCAGCGTTGCCGCCATTCCAGGTGCATATACGCAGTATTTT.

This clone showed up just a few times. The sample carries other DNA sequences with the same CDR3. The chain couples TRBV11-2 to TRBJ2-7; D is perhaps TRBD1 (5 bases). The CDR3 contains 13 residues. Germline CDR1 and CDR2: SGHAT and FQNNGV. V shed 5 bases and J shed 2 bases, with 10 bases lying between them. CDR3 sequence reads: CASSLQTAYEQYF. The DNA for the CDR3 is TGTGCCAGCAGCCTACAGACAGCCTACGAGCAGTACTTC.

This rearrangement joins TRBV7-2 to TRBJ1-1; D remains ambiguous. CDR1 and CDR2 from the germline V gene are SGHTA and FQGNSA. CDR3 length equals 15 residues. The germline V and J ends were trimmed by 3 bases and 1 base, with 12 bases remaining between them. CDR3 in DNA: TGTGCCAGCAGCTTTTCCGGGTTCCGGAACACTGAAGCTTTCTTT. Residues: CASSFSGFRNTEAFF.

The chain recombines TRBV7-8 with TRBJ2-5; TRBD1 is a possible D gene (6 bases). This CDR3 comprises 13 residues. The V gene's germline CDR1 is SGHVS and CDR2 FQNEAQ. DNA of the CDR3: TGTGCAGGGACCAGGGACACCCAAGAGACCCAGTACTTC. It yields the protein CAGTRDTQETQYF.

The chain couples TRBV6-4 to TRBJ2-3, with 7 nucleotides matching TRBD2. The CDR3 is made up of 16 amino acids. The germline V gene has CDR1 MRHNA and CDR2 SNTAGT. V was clipped by 6 bases and J by 5 bases; unmatched bases: 14. CDR3 DNA: TGTGCCAGCAGCGTCAGGTTTCTGGGAGGGGTAGATACGCAGTATTTT. Its protein is CASSVRFLGGVDTQYF.

The sample holds one count of this clone. The chain links TRBV27 to TRBJ2-3; TRBD2 matches 7 bases. The CDR3 runs 16 residues. Germline V gene sequence: CDR1 MNHEY, CDR2 SMNVEV (reference sequence). Trimming at V came to 5 bases and at J to 5 bases, leaving 13 bases not matched to a gene. The DNA for the CDR3 is TGTGCCAGCAGTCCCCTCGGGGCTAGCGGAGAAGATACGCAGTATTTT. The encoded protein is CASSPLGASGEDTQYF.

Notes on this clone: Distinct nucleotide sequences in the sample also encode this CDR3. The chain employs TRBV6-5 and TRBJ2-1, with D possibly matching TRBD2 (6 bases). The V end lost 6 bases, the J end lost 0 bases, and 9 bases lay between the germline ends. The CDR3 is 14 residues long. From germline, CDR1 is MNHEY and CDR2 SVGAGI. The CDR3 loop is CASRRDFSYNEQFF. CDR3 DNA: TGTGCCAGCAGAAGGGACTTCTCCTACAATGAGCAGTTCTTC.

This chain joins TRBV27 and TRBJ2-3; D possibly corresponds to TRBD1 (5 bases). The CDR3 extends over 14 amino acids. Germline CDR1 MNHEY, CDR2 SMNVEV (reference sequence). V shed 7 bases and J shed 4 bases, with 15 bases lying between them. CDR3 coding DNA: TGTGCCAGCACCACCCGCGACAGCCCAGATACGCAGTATTTT. Its protein is CASTTRDSPDTQYF.

CDR3 DNA sequence: TGCGCCAGCAGCCTCGGGGGGGCATCGCGAGAGACCCAGTACTTC. Translating it yields CASSLGGASRETQYF. This chain joins TRBV5-1 and TRBJ2-5; TRBD2 matches at 8 bases. The CDR3 spans 15 residues. The germline CDR1 and CDR2 sequences are SGHRS and YFSETQ. V was pared by 4 bases and J by 4 bases, with 9 bases of the junction left unmatched.